Listed below are T cell receptor beta chains from one sample, sequenced in a study of lymphopenia after photon versus proton radiotherapy. The data were produced by immunoSEQ multiplex PCR, yet TCRdb's version contains in-frame clones alone and is incomplete. The table includes tens of thousands of clones, approximately 91% detected once. This specimen was peripheral blood, taken from a patient treated with photon-based radiotherapy. The receptors here all came from a woman between 70 and 85 years old with pancreatic cancer. Both conserved end residues are part of each CDR3. D genes are given only for firm matches. Size tells how often a clone was seen (once, few, many) or the class of an expanded clone, and some rows leave it out.

d_call	v_call	j_call	clone_size	cdr3_aa	cdr3_nt
TRBD2	TRBV11-2	TRBJ2-7	NA	CASSLVSGIPFYEQYF	TGTGCCAGCAGCTTAGTTAGCGGGATCCCCTTCTACGAGCAGTACTTC
NA	TRBV6-1	TRBJ1-5	NA	CASSEGGWRTVQPQHF	TGTGCCAGCAGTGAAGGAGGGTGGCGGACAGTTCAGCCCCAGCATTTT
TRBD2	TRBV7-2	TRBJ2-3	NA	CASSSTNLAGGRADTQYF	TGTGCCAGCAGCTCCACAAATTTAGCGGGAGGTCGTGCAGATACGCAGTATTTT
NA	TRBV19	TRBJ2-3	NA	CASSTTGPSTDTQYF	TGTGCCAGTAGTACAACAGGACCTAGCACAGATACGCAGTATTTT
NA	TRBV5-6	TRBJ2-2	once	CASSVTGELFF	TGTGCCAGCAGCGTCACCGGGGAGCTGTTTTTT
TRBD2	TRBV18	TRBJ2-1	NA	CASGKTSGNYNEQFF	TGTGCCAGTGGCAAAACTAGCGGAAATTACAATGAGCAGTTCTTC
TRBD1	TRBV18	TRBJ1-2	NA	CASSPSGTGGHGYTF	TGTGCCAGCTCACCGTCCGGGACAGGGGGCCATGGCTACACCTTC
NA	TRBV2	TRBJ2-1	NA	CASSEDPGAEQFF	TGTGCCAGCAGTGAAGACCCGGGAGCTGAGCAGTTCTTC
NA	TRBV28	TRBJ1-1	NA	CASSFAGFWGTEAFF	TGTGCCAGCAGTTTCGCGGGCTTTTGGGGCACTGAAGCTTTCTTT
NA	TRBV19	TRBJ2-3	once	CASSIGVGSTDTQYF	TGTGCCAGTAGTATAGGTGTGGGGAGCACAGATACGCAGTATTTT
TRBD2	TRBV5-1	TRBJ2-5	NA	CASRPGGPETQYF	TGCGCCAGCCGGCCGGGGGGTCCAGAGACCCAGTACTTC
TRBD1	TRBV19	TRBJ2-5	NA	CASSKRTGGFATQYF	TGTGCCAGTAGTAAACGGACAGGGGGCTTCGCGACCCAGTACTTC
NA	TRBV27	TRBJ2-7	few	CASSLTWGATQQYF	TGTGCCAGCAGTTTAACGTGGGGGGCAACCCAGCAGTACTTC
NA	TRBV9	TRBJ1-4	NA	CASSVAQQANEKLFF	TGTGCCAGCAGCGTAGCTCAACAGGCGAATGAAAAACTGTTTTTT
TRBD2	TRBV28	TRBJ2-7	NA	CASSFPLALSYEQYF	TGTGCCAGCAGTTTCCCACTAGCGCTCTCCTACGAGCAGTACTTC
NA	TRBV4-3	TRBJ2-6	NA	CASSQTGSPGANVLTF	TGCGCCAGCAGCCAGACCGGGAGTCCCGGGGCCAACGTCCTGACTTTC
NA	TRBV5-4	TRBJ2-2	NA	CASSYGGLNTGELFF	TGTGCCAGCAGCTACGGCGGGCTTAACACCGGGGAGCTGTTTTTT
TRBD1	TRBV15	TRBJ1-1	NA	CATSRDLGRGPEAFF	TGTGCCACCAGCAGAGATTTGGGCAGGGGGCCTGAAGCTTTCTTT
TRBD1	TRBV5-1	TRBJ2-2	NA	CASSLSTGDTGELFF	TGCGCCAGCAGCTTGTCCACAGGGGATACCGGGGAGCTGTTTTTT
NA	TRBV15	TRBJ1-2	few	CATSRDSLERAGGYTF	TGTGCCACCAGCAGAGATTCCCTCGAAAGGGCGGGAGGCTACACCTTC
TRBD1	TRBV7-8	TRBJ1-5	NA	CASSSQGVSDQPQHF	TGTGCCAGCAGCTCCCAGGGGGTGTCGGATCAGCCCCAGCATTTT
NA	TRBV6-5	TRBJ1-4	NA	CASAGGRTANEKLFF	TGTGCCAGCGCGGGGGGAAGGACAGCTAATGAAAAACTGTTTTTT
NA	TRBV5-6	TRBJ2-3	once	CASSLVLSSDTQYF	TGTGCCAGCAGCTTGGTACTTAGCTCAGATACGCAGTATTTT
NA	TRBV18	TRBJ1-4	NA	CASSPSRTNEKLFF	TGTGCCAGCTCACCAAGCAGGACTAATGAAAAACTGTTTTTT
TRBD1	TRBV19	TRBJ1-4	once	CASSRQGGEKLFF	TGTGCCAGTAGTAGACAGGGAGGTGAAAAACTGTTTTTT
TRBD1	TRBV6-5	TRBJ1-2	NA	CASSTQGDYGYTF	TGTGCCAGCAGCACACAGGGGGACTATGGCTACACCTTC
NA	TRBV19	TRBJ2-5	once	CASSGSTRETQYF	TGTGCCAGTAGCGGGTCCACTAGAGAGACCCAGTACTTC
NA	TRBV5-1	TRBJ2-5	NA	CASSLWGNERETQYF	TGCGCCAGCAGCTTGTGGGGGAATGAAAGGGAGACCCAGTACTTC
NA	TRBV6-6	TRBJ2-1	NA	CASRSYSTRVNEQFF	TGTGCCAGCAGAAGTTACTCGACCAGGGTCAATGAGCAGTTCTTC
NA	TRBV28	TRBJ1-2	NA	CASSPSGTIQKSNYGYTF	TGTGCCAGCAGTCCCTCCGGGACAATCCAAAAGTCCAACTATGGCTACACCTTC
TRBD1	TRBV19	TRBJ1-5	few	CASTQGQGLGPQHF	TGTGCCAGTACCCAGGGACAGGGGTTGGGACCCCAGCATTTT
TRBD2	TRBV4-3	TRBJ2-1	NA	CASSQDRSGRLHYNEQFF	TGCGCCAGCAGCCAAGATCGTAGCGGGAGGCTACACTACAATGAGCAGTTCTTC
TRBD1	TRBV7-3	TRBJ2-1	NA	CASSPTGTYNEQFF	TGTGCCAGCAGCCCGACAGGGACGTACAATGAGCAGTTCTTC
NA	TRBV7-2	TRBJ1-5	NA	CASSLALGGQPQHF	TGTGCCAGCAGCTTAGCGCTGGGGGGTCAGCCCCAGCATTTT
NA	TRBV6-5	TRBJ1-1	NA	CATVSTRGNTEAFF	TGTGCCACCGTATCAACCAGGGGGAACACTGAAGCTTTCTTT
NA	TRBV10-2	TRBJ1-2	once	CASSPLSGEGGYTF	TGCGCCAGCAGTCCCCTATCAGGGGAGGGAGGCTACACCTTC
NA	TRBV6-5	TRBJ1-2	NA	CASSWRSEVNYGYTF	TGTGCCAGCAGTTGGAGATCGGAAGTTAACTATGGCTACACCTTC
TRBD2	TRBV4-1	TRBJ2-1	NA	CASSQDPTSGRGNEQFF	TGCGCCAGCAGCCAAGATCCGACTAGCGGGAGGGGCAATGAGCAGTTCTTC
NA	TRBV11-2	TRBJ1-1	NA	CASSLLGLGTEAFF	TGTGCCAGCAGCTTGTTAGGGCTGGGCACTGAAGCTTTCTTT
NA	TRBV10-3	TRBJ1-4	NA	CATIGDLGEKLFF	TGTGCCACCATAGGGGACCTTGGCGAAAAACTGTTTTTT
NA	TRBV30	TRBJ1-1	NA	CAWSGLPTEAFF	TGTGCCTGGAGTGGGCTTCCCACTGAAGCTTTCTTT
NA	TRBV5-1	TRBJ1-3	NA	CASSLSHRAWDSGNTIYF	TGCGCCAGCAGCTTGTCTCACCGGGCCTGGGACTCTGGAAACACCATATATTTT
NA	TRBV6-5	TRBJ2-5	NA	CASSYSRTPGFETQYF	TGTGCCAGCAGTTACTCCCGGACTCCAGGTTTTGAGACCCAGTACTTC
NA	TRBV7-8	TRBJ2-5	NA	CATSNSAGETQYF	TGTGCCACCTCAAACTCCGCTGGGGAGACCCAGTACTTC
TRBD1	TRBV9	TRBJ1-4	NA	CASSPRGSSQNEKLFF	TGTGCCAGCAGCCCCAGGGGGTCCAGTCAGAATGAAAAACTGTTTTTT
NA	TRBV28	TRBJ2-7	once	CASRLTPGKAYEQYF	TGTGCCAGCAGGCTGACTCCAGGAAAAGCCTACGAGCAGTACTTC
TRBD2	TRBV7-9	TRBJ2-3	NA	CASSLAVSSGDTDTQYF	TGTGCCAGCAGCTTAGCAGTGAGTAGCGGGGACACAGATACGCAGTATTTT
NA	TRBV2	TRBJ1-1	NA	CASSEALGSPNTEAFF	TGTGCCAGCAGTGAAGCGCTCGGCAGCCCGAACACTGAAGCTTTCTTT
NA	TRBV27	TRBJ2-5	NA	CASSQQGKETQYF	TGTGCCAGCAGTCAACAGGGTAAAGAGACCCAGTACTTC
NA	TRBV30	TRBJ2-1	NA	CATEGYNEQFF	TGTGCCACAGAGGGCTACAATGAGCAGTTCTTC
NA	TRBV6-5	TRBJ1-1	NA	CASSYDRMNTEAFF	TGTGCCAGCAGTTACGACAGAATGAACACTGAAGCTTTCTTT
NA	TRBV6-1	TRBJ2-3	NA	CASSETGSAADTQYF	TGTGCCAGCAGTGAAACAGGGTCGGCCGCAGATACGCAGTATTTT
NA	TRBV19	TRBJ2-1	NA	CASSSGGRVGYNEQFF	TGTGCCAGTAGCAGTGGGGGCAGGGTGGGGTACAATGAGCAGTTCTTC
NA	TRBV20-1	TRBJ1-2	NA	CSARTGWGYTF	TGCAGTGCTAGAACCGGTTGGGGCTACACCTTC
TRBD2	TRBV12-5	TRBJ2-1	NA	CASGSVAGVVGEQFF	TGTGCTAGTGGTTCGGTAGCGGGAGTTGTCGGTGAGCAGTTCTTC
TRBD1	TRBV7-2	TRBJ1-2	NA	CASSPGPGGNYGYTF	TGTGCCAGCAGCCCCGGGCCAGGGGGCAACTATGGCTACACCTTC
TRBD1	TRBV7-2	TRBJ2-7	NA	CASSPDRVPYEQYF	TGTGCCAGCAGCCCCGACAGGGTCCCCTACGAGCAGTACTTC
NA	TRBV4-1	TRBJ2-4	NA	CASSQDLMLGNIQYF	TGCGCCAGCAGCCAAGACCTGATGTTGGGAAACATTCAGTACTTC
NA	TRBV9	TRBJ1-1	few	CASSPNMYIDTEAFF	TGTGCCAGCAGCCCAAACATGTATATCGACACTGAAGCTTTCTTT